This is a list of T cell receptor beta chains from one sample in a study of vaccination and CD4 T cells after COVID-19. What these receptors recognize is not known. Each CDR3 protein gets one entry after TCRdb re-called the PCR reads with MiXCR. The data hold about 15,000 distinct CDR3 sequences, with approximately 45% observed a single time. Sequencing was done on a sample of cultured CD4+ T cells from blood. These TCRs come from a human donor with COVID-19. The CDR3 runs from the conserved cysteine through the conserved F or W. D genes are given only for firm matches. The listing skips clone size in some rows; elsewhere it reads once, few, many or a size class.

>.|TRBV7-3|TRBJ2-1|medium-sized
CASSLNRDTEQFF
TGTGCCAGCAGCTTAAATCGGGACACTGAGCAGTTCTTC
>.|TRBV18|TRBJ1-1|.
CASSLTPGVAEAFF
TGTGCCAGCTCCCTAACGCCCGGGGTAGCTGAAGCTTTCTTT
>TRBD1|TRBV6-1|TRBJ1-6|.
CASIRGTGEAFLHF
TGTGCCAGCATCAGGGGGACAGGGGAGGCCTTCCTCCACTTT
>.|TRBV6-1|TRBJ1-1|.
CASSDSRPNTEAFF
TGTGCCAGCAGTGACAGCCGCCCGAACACTGAAGCTTTCTTT
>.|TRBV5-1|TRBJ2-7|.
CASRMEGYEQYF
TGCGCCAGCAGGATGGAGGGATACGAGCAGTACTTC
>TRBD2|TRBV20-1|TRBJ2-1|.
CSARGLAGVYNEQFF
TGCAGTGCTAGGGGACTAGCGGGGGTCTACAATGAGCAGTTCTTC
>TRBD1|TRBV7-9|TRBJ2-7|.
CASSSTGAAAYEQYF
TGTGCCAGCAGCTCAACAGGGGCCGCGGCCTACGAGCAGTACTTC
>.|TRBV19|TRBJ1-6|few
CASRSWRSYNSPLHF
TGTGCCAGTAGAAGCTGGCGCTCCTATAATTCACCCCTCCACTTT
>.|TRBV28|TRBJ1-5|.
CASRASRGSNQPQHF
TGTGCCAGCAGGGCTTCGAGGGGAAGCAATCAGCCCCAGCATTTT
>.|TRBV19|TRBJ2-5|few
CASSMVSRGAVGETQYF
TGTGCCAGTAGTATGGTTAGTCGGGGGGCGGTTGGGGAGACCCAGTACTTC
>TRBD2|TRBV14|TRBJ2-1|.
CASSQLGGAHNEQFF
TGTGCCAGCAGCCAACTCGGGGGGGCCCACAATGAGCAGTTCTTC
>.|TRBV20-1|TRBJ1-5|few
CSAREDATSSNQPQHF
TGCAGTGCTAGGGAGGATGCTACTTCGAGCAATCAGCCCCAGCATTTT
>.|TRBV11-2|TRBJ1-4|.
CASSSWAGLNEKLFF
TGTGCCAGCAGCTCCTGGGCTGGGTTAAATGAAAAACTGTTTTTT
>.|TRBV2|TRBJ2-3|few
CASSVAESDVDTQYF
TGTGCCAGCAGTGTGGCGGAGTCCGACGTGGATACGCAGTATTTT
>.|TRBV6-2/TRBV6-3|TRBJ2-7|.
CASSYFQEQYF
TGTGCCAGCAGTTACTTCCAGGAGCAGTACTTC
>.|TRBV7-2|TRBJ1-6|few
CASSFPGQNSPLHF
TGTGCCAGCAGCTTCCCGGGGCAGAATTCACCCCTCCACTTT
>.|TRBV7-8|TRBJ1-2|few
CASSLGQLGYTF
TGTGCCAGCAGCTTAGGACAGTTGGGCTACACCTTC
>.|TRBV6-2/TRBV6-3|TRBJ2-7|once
CASSSASSYEQYF
TGTGCCAGCAGTTCGGCTAGCTCCTACGAGCAGTACTTC
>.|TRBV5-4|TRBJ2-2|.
CASSLVGGASTGELFF
TGTGCCAGCAGCTTAGTGGGGGGGGCCTCAACCGGGGAGCTGTTTTTT
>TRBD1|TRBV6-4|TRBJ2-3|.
CASSDSTGGPDTQYF
TGTGCCAGCAGTGACTCGACAGGGGGGCCAGATACGCAGTATTTT
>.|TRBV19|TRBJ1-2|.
CASLGGTFYGYTF
TGTGCCAGTCTGGGGGGGACATTCTATGGCTACACCTTC
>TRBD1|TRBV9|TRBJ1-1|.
CASSLQDRGGTEAFF
TGTGCCAGCAGCCTTCAAGACAGGGGGGGCACTGAAGCTTTCTTT
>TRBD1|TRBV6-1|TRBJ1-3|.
CASSRPPQGAGGNTIYF
TGTGCCAGCAGCCGTCCCCCCCAGGGGGCAGGGGGAAACACCATATATTTT
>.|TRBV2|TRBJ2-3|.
CASSNRNTQYF
TGTGCCAGCAGCAACAGGAATACGCAGTATTTT
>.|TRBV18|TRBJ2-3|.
CASSPATSTDTQYF
TGTGCCAGCTCACCGGCGACCAGCACAGATACGCAGTATTTT
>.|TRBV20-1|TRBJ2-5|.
CSAEQGGRSETQYF
TGCAGTGCAGAGCAGGGGGGTCGGTCAGAGACCCAGTACTTC
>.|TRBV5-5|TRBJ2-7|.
CASSLEWQGRLSYEQYF
TGTGCCAGCAGCTTGGAGTGGCAGGGCCGCCTGTCCTACGAGCAGTACTTC
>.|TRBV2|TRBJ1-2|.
CASREGIEGYTF
TGTGCCAGCAGAGAGGGGATTGAGGGCTACACCTTC
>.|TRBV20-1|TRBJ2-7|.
CSARAQTYEQYF
TGCAGTGCTAGGGCACAGACCTACGAGCAGTACTTC
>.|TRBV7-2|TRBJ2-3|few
CASSPQIPRTDTQYF
TGTGCCAGCAGCCCTCAAATCCCCCGCACAGATACGCAGTATTTT
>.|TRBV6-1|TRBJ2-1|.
CASSRQGTSSYNEQFF
TGTGCCAGCAGTCGGCAGGGGACCAGCTCCTACAATGAGCAGTTCTTC
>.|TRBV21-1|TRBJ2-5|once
CASSKVRAGQETQYF
TGTGCCAGCAGCAAAGTAAGAGCAGGGCAAGAGACCCAGTACTTC
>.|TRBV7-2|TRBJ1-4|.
CASRPGGAGEKLFF
TGTGCCAGCAGACCTGGGGGGGCAGGTGAAAAACTGTTTTTT
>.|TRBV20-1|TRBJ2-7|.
CSAAGSSERSEQYF
TGCAGTGCTGCCGGATCCTCGGAGCGGAGTGAGCAGTACTTC
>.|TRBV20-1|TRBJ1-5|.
CSARDSARGNQPQHF
TGCAGTGCTAGAGATTCGGCCAGAGGAAATCAGCCCCAGCATTTT
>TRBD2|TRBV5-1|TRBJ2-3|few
CASRNPGLAGVRADTQYF
TGCGCCAGCAGGAATCCGGGACTAGCGGGGGTACGGGCAGATACGCAGTATTTT
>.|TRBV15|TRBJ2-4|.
CATSRDRTVTKNIQYF
TGTGCCACCAGCAGAGATAGGACGGTCACCAAAAACATTCAGTACTTC
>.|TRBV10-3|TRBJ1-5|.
CAISPKRVQPQHF
TGTGCCATCAGCCCGAAGAGGGTCCAGCCCCAGCATTTT
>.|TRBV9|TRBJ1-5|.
CASSVGGNLNQPQHF
TGTGCCAGCAGCGTAGGGGGCAATTTAAATCAGCCCCAGCATTTT
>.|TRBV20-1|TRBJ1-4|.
CSASPGRFKTNEKLFF
TGCAGTGCTAGTCCCGGACGGTTTAAGACTAATGAAAAACTGTTTTTT
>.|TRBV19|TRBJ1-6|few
CASSRGDTNSPLHF
TGTGCCAGTAGTAGGGGAGACACTAATTCACCCCTCCACTTT